The 25 T cell receptor beta chains in this list originate from one sample, sequenced in a study of shared clonotypes between healthy human individuals. Sequencing was performed with immunoSEQ multiplex PCR; in TCRdb, only in-frame clones are kept and a portion is missing. This table has 2 million to 3 million clones, roughly 93% appearing once. Sequenced material: naive CD4+ T cells from PBMCs. Subset specified: CD45RA+ positively selected. The receptor source for this set is a man younger than 35 in good health. Some clones in this sample may be carry-over from other donors' samples.

There are a few counts of this clone. This chain links TRBV7-9 with TRBJ1-2; maybe TRBD1 (5 bases). V was shortened by 5 bases and J by 2 bases, with 9 bases between the two germline ends. The CDR3 covers 13 residues. The germline CDR1 and CDR2 sequences are SEHNR and FQNEAQ (reference sequence). The CDR3 loop reads CASSRGVNYGYTF. The DNA of the CDR3 is TGTGCCAGCAGCCGGGGGGTAAACTATGGCTACACCTTC.

Remarks on this clone: This CDR3 is also generated by other DNA sequences in the sample. The chain joins TRBV5-1 to TRBJ2-7; D may be TRBD1 (5 bases). The germline gives CDR1 SGHRS, CDR2 YFSETQ. V was cut by 4 bases and J by 3 bases, with 8 bases left in between. This CDR3 contains 12 residues. The CDR3: CASSLDNYEQYF. The CDR3, as DNA: TGCGCCAGCAGCCTGGACAACTACGAGCAGTACTTC.

This clone showed up just once. The chain's CDR3 is CASIRPGAQYNEQFF. The DNA of the CDR3 is TGTGCCAGCATTAGACCTGGGGCACAATACAATGAGCAGTTCTTC. This rearrangement joins TRBV28 to TRBJ2-1, with D tentatively TRBD1 (5 bases). Germline V gene lookup returns CDR1 MDHEN and CDR2 SYDVKM. The CDR3 sequence is 15 residues long. The ends were cut back, 7 bases at V and 4 bases at J, with 17 bases in the middle.

The table lists this clone with a few counts. Other DNA sequences from this sample encode an identical CDR3 as well. The rearrangement links TRBV7-2 to TRBJ1-1; 11 positions match TRBD1. Germline CDR1 is SGHTA and CDR2 is FQGNSA. After removal of 5 bases from V and 5 bases from J, the junction contained 4 bases not matched to a gene. The CDR3 has 14 residues. CDR3 sequence: CASSPDRGRTEAFF. The CDR3, as DNA: TGTGCCAGCAGCCCGGACAGGGGGCGGACTGAAGCTTTCTTT.

The chain joins TRBV11-2 to TRBJ2-7; 8 bases align to TRBD1. Germline trimming cut 1 base from V and 7 bases from J; bases unmatched to any gene: 3. The CDR3 length is 13 residues. The germline V gene encodes CDR1 SGHAT and CDR2 FQNNGV. In nucleotides, the CDR3 is TGTGCCAGCAGCTTAGCAGGGGGCGGAGAGCAGTACTTC. Translating gives CASSLAGGGEQYF.

The chain carries TRBV29-1 and TRBJ1-2, with 7 bases lining up with TRBD1. Germline assignment: CDR1 SQVTM and CDR2 ANQGSEA. This CDR3 is built from 14 residues. V was pared by 1 base and J by 7 bases, with 9 bases of the junction left unmatched. CDR3 bases: TGCAGCGTTGAAGGAGGCAGGGGGGGAGTTGGCTACACCTTC. It translates to CSVEGGRGGVGYTF.

The chain combines TRBV19 with TRBJ2-1; TRBD2 agrees at 14 bases. V gave up 5 bases and J gave up 7 bases; unmatched junction bases: 1. Per germline, CDR1 LNHDA and CDR2 SQIVND (reference sequence). The length of the CDR3 is 14 residues. The CDR3 is CASSGTSGRNEQFF. The CDR3 nucleotides are TGTGCCAGTAGTGGGACTAGCGGGAGAAATGAGCAGTTCTTC.

This chain links TRBV23-1 with TRBJ2-3, with no clear D. TRBV23-1 is an ORF, with its function uncertain. Trimming removed 8 bases at V and 5 bases at J, with 17 bases between. The CDR3 has 14 amino acids. CDR3 DNA: TGCGCCAGCCCATCCCCGTATCGGAGAGATACGCAGTATTTT. Protein product: CASPSPYRRDTQYF.

This chain joins TRBV18 and TRBJ1-5; 9 nucleotides agree with TRBD1. The CDR3 covers 17 residues. Germline-derived CDR1 and CDR2 are KGHSH and LQKENI. V was pared by 2 bases and J by 2 bases, with 7 bases of the junction left unmatched. The CDR3 DNA reads TGTGCCAGCTCACCAGCGGACAGGGGCGGTGGCAATCAGCCCCAGCATTTT. It translates to CASSPADRGGGNQPQHF.

The chain employs TRBV5-1 and TRBJ2-5; 7 positions agree with TRBD1. Per germline, CDR1 SGHRS and CDR2 YFSETQ. The CDR3 is 13 residues long. The V segment lost 3 bases and the J segment 5 bases; nucleotides outside the gene matches: 4. DNA for the CDR3: TGCGCCAGCAGCTCCGGGACAGTCGAGACCCAGTACTTC. As protein: CASSSGTVETQYF.

The chain uses TRBV19 and TRBJ2-5, with 7 bases matching TRBD2. Germline lookup yields CDR1 LNHDA and CDR2 SQIVND (reference sequence). Losses at the gene ends were 6 bases for V and 2 bases for J; bases not matched to a gene: 3. The CDR3 loop spans 13 amino acids. As DNA, the CDR3 is TGTGCCAGTAGCCCCGGGAGGCAAGAGACCCAGTACTTC. Protein product: CASSPGRQETQYF.

The chain is built from TRBV2 and TRBJ2-5, with TRBD2 identical over 11 bases. This CDR3 region has 13 residues. Germline-derived CDR1 and CDR2 are SNHLY and FYNNEI. Losses at the gene ends were 9 bases for V and 2 bases for J; bases not matched to a gene: 2. The CDR3 DNA reads TGTGCCAGGACTAGCGGGATTCAAGAGACCCAGTACTTC. It is translated as CARTSGIQETQYF.

The J gene is TRBJ2-3, the V gene TRBV7-9, with TRBD2 identical over 12 bases. This CDR3 contains 18 residues. The junction had 11 bases not matched to a gene; V was cut back by 3 bases and J by 4 bases. Germline V gene sequence: CDR1 SEHNR, CDR2 FQNEAQ (reference sequence). The DNA for the CDR3 is TGTGCCAGCAGCTTTCGGGCTAGCGGGAGGGCCGGTGCAGATACGCAGTATTTT. Amino acids: CASSFRASGRAGADTQYF.

The chain has TRBV28 and TRBJ1-5; weak D call: TRBD1 (6 bases). V was cut by 8 bases and J by 8 bases, with 16 bases left in between. From germline, CDR1 is MDHEN and CDR2 SYDVKM. The CDR3 is 13 residues long. The CDR3 nucleotides are TGTGCCAGCCTGACAGGTCGCATGGAGCCCCAGCATTTT. Translating gives CASLTGRMEPQHF.

The table lists this clone with a count of one. The junction shows a germline mismatch at one end, possibly a read error. This chain connects TRBV4-1 to TRBJ2-4; no firm D call. This CDR3 has 16 amino acids. CDR1 and CDR2 (germline): MGHRA, YSYEKL. The CDR3 DNA reads as TGCGCCAGCAGCCAGGTCCTTCGCGCAGCCAAAAACATTCAGTACTTT. Translating gives CASSQVLRAAKNIQYF.

This clone was recorded once. The chain links TRBV21-1 to TRBJ2-3; the table's TRBD2 call for D was not verified on the DNA. TRBV21-1 is a listed pseudogene. The CDR3 loop spans 17 amino acids. Here the CDR3 reads CASSKAPGGRLTDTQYF. The DNA for the CDR3 is TGTGCCAGCAGCAAAGCGCCCGGCGGGAGGCTCACAGATACGCAGTATTTT.

This clone was recorded only once. The rearrangement links TRBV5-8 to TRBJ2-7; possible D gene TRBD1, 6 bases. The V and J ends lost 4 bases and 7 bases respectively, with 15 bases between them. The CDR3 loop spans 13 amino acids. The germline V gene encodes CDR1 SGHTS and CDR2 YDEGEE. In DNA, the CDR3 is TGTGCCAGCAGCCCCGGGACACGGGAAGAGCAGTACTTC. Residues: CASSPGTREEQYF.

This rearrangement joins TRBV10-1 to TRBJ2-1, with 8 bases that match TRBD2. The CDR3 loop spans 12 amino acids. After removal of 4 bases from V and 15 bases from J, the junction contained 8 bases not matched to a gene. Germline CDR1 and CDR2: WNHNN and SYGVQD (reference sequence). The CDR3 DNA follows: TGCGCCAGCAGTGGAACTAGCGGTGGGCGGTTCTTC. Its translation: CASSGTSGGRFF.

V gene TRBV6-5 combines with J gene TRBJ2-2; tentatively, D is TRBD1 (5 bases). Germline CDR1 is MNHEY and CDR2 is SVGAGI. V dropped 7 bases and J dropped 1 base, with 13 bases sitting between them. CDR3 length: 15 amino acids. The CDR3: CASKQGLRNTGELFF. CDR3 bases: TGTGCCAGCAAGCAGGGTCTTCGGAACACCGGGGAGCTGTTTTTT.

The chain recombines TRBV5-1 with TRBJ1-1; no clear D gene. Trimming took off 4 bases at V and 1 base at J, with 11 bases between the two ends. The CDR3 has 14 residues. Germline lookup yields CDR1 SGHRS and CDR2 YFSETQ. CDR3 region: CASSPGPGNTEAFF. The CDR3 DNA sequence: TGCGCCAGCAGCCCTGGACCAGGGAACACTGAAGCTTTCTTT.

The rearrangement links TRBV6-5 to TRBJ1-3; no firm D call. V gave up 6 bases and J gave up 0 bases, with 9 bases separating them. CDR3 length: 14 amino acids. Germline CDR1 MNHEY, CDR2 SVGAGI. This chain's CDR3 is CASRAASSGNTIYF. As DNA, the CDR3 is TGTGCCAGCAGGGCGGCAAGCTCTGGAAACACCATATATTTT.

The chain links TRBV5-5 to TRBJ2-3; either TRBD1 or TRBD2 may fit D (5 bases each). This CDR3 comprises 15 residues. V lost 4 bases to trimming and J lost 1 base, with 13 bases between them. Germline V lookup: CDR1 SGHKS, CDR2 YYEKEE (reference sequence). The CDR3: CASSIRDPRTDTQYF. DNA for the CDR3: TGTGCCAGCAGCATCCGGGACCCACGCACAGATACGCAGTATTTT.

The chain has TRBV28 and TRBJ2-1; D is ambiguous. Germline V gene lookup returns CDR1 MDHEN and CDR2 SYDVKM. This CDR3 comprises 15 residues. Trimming removed 2 bases at V and 3 bases at J, with 11 bases between. In nucleotides, the CDR3 is TGTGCCAGCAGTTTAGCTTGGGTCCTCTACAATGAGCAGTTCTTC. Protein: CASSLAWVLYNEQFF.

The chain is built from TRBV29-1 and TRBJ1-4, with no clear D. Trimming took 7 bases from V and 5 from J, leaving 11 bases between them. This CDR3 has 12 residues. Germline V gene lookup returns CDR1 SQVTM and CDR2 ANQGSEA. The DNA for the CDR3 is TGCAGCGCCACCCGGTCCAATGAAAAACTGTTTTTT. Its translation: CSATRSNEKLFF.

The chain links TRBV28 to TRBJ2-7, with 7 bases fitting TRBD2. The CDR3 loop spans 14 amino acids. V gave up 6 bases and J gave up 2 bases; unmatched junction bases: 7. The germline gives CDR1 MDHEN, CDR2 SYDVKM. The CDR3 reads CASSRTSATYEQYF. CDR3 DNA: TGTGCCAGCAGCCGAACTAGCGCAACCTACGAGCAGTACTTC.